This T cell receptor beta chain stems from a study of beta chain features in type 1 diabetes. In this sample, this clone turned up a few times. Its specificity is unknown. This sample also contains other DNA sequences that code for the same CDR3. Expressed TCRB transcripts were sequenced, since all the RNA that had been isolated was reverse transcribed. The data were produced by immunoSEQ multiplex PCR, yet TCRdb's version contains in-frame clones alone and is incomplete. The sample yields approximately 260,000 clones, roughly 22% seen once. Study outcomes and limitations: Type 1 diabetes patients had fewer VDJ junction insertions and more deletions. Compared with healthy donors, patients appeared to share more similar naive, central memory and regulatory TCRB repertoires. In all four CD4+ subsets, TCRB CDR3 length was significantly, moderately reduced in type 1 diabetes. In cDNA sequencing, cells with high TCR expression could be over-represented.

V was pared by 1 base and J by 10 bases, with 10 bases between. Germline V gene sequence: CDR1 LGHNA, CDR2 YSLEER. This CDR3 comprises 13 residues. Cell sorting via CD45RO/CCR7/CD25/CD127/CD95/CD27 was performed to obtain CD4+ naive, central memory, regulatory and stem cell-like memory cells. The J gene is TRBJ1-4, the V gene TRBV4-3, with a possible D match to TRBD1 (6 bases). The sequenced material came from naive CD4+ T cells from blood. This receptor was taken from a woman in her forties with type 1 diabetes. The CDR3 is CASSQAEGGKLFF. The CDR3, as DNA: TGCGCCAGCAGCCAAGCGGAAGGGGGAAAACTGTTTTTT.